Following are 17 T cell receptor beta chains from one sample sequenced in a study of cytomegalovirus exposure and HLA in healthy donors. The primer mix had 60 Vbeta and 13 Jbeta primers. Repertoires were generated with immunoSEQ multiplex PCR, while TCRdb's copy carries only in-frame clones and drops some. The sample is made up of some 41,000 clones, and the top ten hold 3.5% to 4% of it. Sequenced material: PBMCs. The receptors stem from a male donor in good health and CMV-seronegative.

The J gene is TRBJ2-7, the V gene TRBV6-5, with 7 bases that match TRBD1. This CDR3 has 15 amino acids. V trimming: 6 bases; J trimming: 0 bases; junction bases outside the gene matches: 8. The germline CDR1 and CDR2 sequences are MNHEY and SVGAGI. CDR3 sequence: CASSPRQGSSYEQYF. The CDR3 DNA is TGTGCCAGCAGCCCCAGACAGGGCAGCTCCTACGAGCAGTACTTC.

The J gene is TRBJ2-5, the V gene TRBV11-3; 7 nucleotides align to TRBD1. Germline trimming cut 5 bases from V and 5 bases from J; bases unmatched to any gene: 11. Germline CDR1 reads SGHNT; CDR2 reads YENEEA. The CDR3 totals 15 residues. CDR3 bases: TGTGCCAGCAGCCGCCGAACAGGGGCGTCGGAGACCCAGTACTTC. Its protein is CASSRRTGASETQYF. The full variable domain, completed using reference TRBV11-3 and TRBJ2-5, is EAGVVQSPRYKIIEKKQPVAFWCNPISGHNTLYWYLQNLGQGPELLIRYENEEAVDDSQLPKDRFSAERLKGVDSTLKIQPAELGDSAVYLCASSRRTGASETQYFGPGTRLLVL.

This rearrangement joins TRBV11-3 to TRBJ1-1; the match to TRBD1 covers 7 bases. The germline CDR1 and CDR2 sequences are SGHNT and YENEEA. The ends lost 2 bases at V and 7 bases at J; junction bases unmatched: 4. This CDR3 is built from 13 residues. This CDR3 is CASSLTGTDEAFF. The CDR3 nucleotides are TGTGCCAGCAGCTTAACCGGGACAGATGAAGCTTTCTTT.

The V and J genes are TRBV2 and TRBJ1-2; D gene unclear. Germline loops: CDR1 SNHLY, CDR2 FYNNEI. This CDR3 spans 15 amino acids. The V end lost 3 bases, the J end lost 3 bases, and 14 bases lay between the germline ends. CDR3 residues: CASSDGLGDHYGYTF. The CDR3 DNA sequence: TGTGCCAGCAGTGACGGCCTCGGGGATCACTATGGCTACACCTTC.

The J gene is TRBJ1-1, the V gene TRBV7-2; the match to TRBD1 covers 9 bases. Germline CDR1 and CDR2: SGHTA and FQGNSA. The CDR3 consists of 13 residues. With 8 bases clipped from V and 10 bases from J, the junction kept 11 bases outside the gene matches. CDR3 in DNA: TGTGCCAGCGTTCTAAGGACAGGGGATCGAGCTTTCTTT. Translated, it gives CASVLRTGDRAFF.

The V and J genes are TRBV7-9 and TRBJ2-1; 8 bases are a match to TRBD2. CDR1 is SEHNR and CDR2 is FQNEAQ in the germline V gene (reference sequence). The J segment lost 4 bases and the V segment lost 5 bases, leaving 7 bases of the junction unmatched. The CDR3 spans 15 residues. The CDR3 nucleotides are TGTGCCAGCAGCGACTCGCGGGGGGCATACAATGAGCAGTTCTTC. Protein product: CASSDSRGAYNEQFF.

The chain joins TRBV9 to TRBJ2-2; D is undetermined. Deletions cut 3 bases from V and 8 bases from J, with 5 bases between. The CDR3 extends over 11 amino acids. CDR1 and CDR2 (germline): SGDLS, YYNGEE. CDR3 coding DNA: TGTGCCAGCAGCGCGTCGGGGGAGCTGTTTTTT. Its translation: CASSASGELFF. Together with reference TRBV9 and TRBJ2-2, the CDR3 gives the full variable domain: DSGVTQTPKHLITATGQRVTLRCSPRSGDLSVYWYQQSLDQGLQFLIQYYNGEERAKGNILERFSAQQFPDLHSELNLSSLELGDSALYFCASSASGELFFGEGSRLTVL.

This chain uses TRBV28 with TRBJ2-7, with D possibly matching TRBD1 (5 bases). The V gene's germline CDR1 is MDHEN and CDR2 SYDVKM. The V and J ends lost 8 bases and 2 bases respectively, with 7 bases between them. The CDR3 contains 11 residues. CDR3 coding DNA: TGTGCCAGCGGGGCAGCCTACGAGCAGTACTTC. It encodes CASGAAYEQYF.

This chain connects TRBV5-6 to TRBJ2-1, with D possibly TRBD2 on 6 matching bases. The CDR3 has 16 amino acids. Between the trimmed V and J ends, which lost 5 bases and 10 bases, there was a span of 25 bases. The germline CDR1 and CDR2 sequences are SGHDT and YYEEEE. The CDR3 DNA follows: TGTGCCAGCAGACCCGGAGGGACCTCACAGTATTTGGAGCAGTTCTTC. Translation: CASRPGGTSQYLEQFF.

The chain employs TRBV6-6 and TRBJ2-3; D call uncertain. V was shortened by 7 bases and J by 6 bases, with 11 bases between the two germline ends. This CDR3 spans 12 amino acids. CDR1 and CDR2 (germline): MNHNY, SVGAGI (reference sequence). The CDR3 region is CASTMQRDTQYF. CDR3 DNA: TGTGCCAGCACTATGCAACGGGATACGCAGTATTTT.

The genes are TRBV18 and TRBJ2-1, with TRBD1 identical over 11 bases. V lost 5 bases, J lost 6 bases, and 6 bases stayed unmatched. Germline assignment: CDR1 KGHSH and CDR2 LQKENI. This CDR3 spans 15 amino acids. The CDR3 sequence is CASSSTGTGGNEQFF. The CDR3 DNA reads TGTGCCAGCTCATCTACCGGGACAGGGGGCAATGAGCAGTTCTTC.

The chain combines TRBV5-1 with TRBJ2-7; 9 nucleotides agree with TRBD1. CDR1 SGHRS and CDR2 YFSETQ come from the germline V gene. V was pared by 0 bases and J by 3 bases, with 4 bases of the junction left unmatched. CDR3 length: 15 residues. In nucleotides, the CDR3 is TGCGCCAGCAGCTTGGGACAGGGGGGAATCTACGAGCAGTACTTC. It translates to CASSLGQGGIYEQYF.

V is TRBV7-9 and J is TRBJ1-1, with a tentative D call TRBD1 (5 bases). Germline values: CDR1 SEHNR, CDR2 FQNEAQ (reference sequence). V gave up 7 bases and J gave up 1 base, with 22 bases separating them. CDR3 size: 17 residues. CDR3 loop: CASTGGVGLLRNTEAFF. DNA of the CDR3: TGTGCCAGCACCGGGGGGGTCGGTCTTCTTAGGAACACTGAAGCTTTCTTT.

This chain links TRBV18 with TRBJ1-5; 9 bases are a match to TRBD1. The junction had 8 bases not matched to a gene; V was cut back by 1 base and J by 1 base. Per the germline V gene, CDR1 is KGHSH and CDR2 is LQKENI. The CDR3 is made up of 18 amino acids. CDR3 in amino acids: CASSPQSTGGGSNQPQHF. CDR3 DNA sequence: TGTGCCAGCTCACCACAGAGTACAGGGGGCGGCAGCAATCAGCCCCAGCATTTT.

J is TRBJ2-2 and V is TRBV13; 9 bases are a match to TRBD1. The germline CDR1 and CDR2 sequences are PRHDT and FYEKMQ (reference sequence). The CDR3 is 15 residues long. The V segment lost 5 bases and the J segment 3 bases; nucleotides outside the gene matches: 4. The CDR3 sequence: CASSGQGKDTGELFF. The CDR3 DNA is TGTGCCAGCAGCGGACAGGGGAAGGACACCGGGGAGCTGTTTTTT.

The rearrangement links TRBV6-1 to TRBJ2-7; TRBD2 agrees at 8 bases. The J segment lost 2 bases and the V segment lost 3 bases, leaving 6 bases of the junction unmatched. Germline V gene lookup returns CDR1 MNHNS and CDR2 SASEGT. The CDR3 has 15 residues. CDR3 bases: TGTGCCAGCAGTGACGGTAGCGGGGACGCCTACGAGCAGTACTTC. Protein product: CASSDGSGDAYEQYF.

The chain couples TRBV19 to TRBJ1-2; 9 nucleotides align to TRBD1. The CDR3 spans 15 residues. J lost 2 bases, V lost 7 bases, and 8 bases had no gene match. Per germline, CDR1 LNHDA and CDR2 SQIVND (reference sequence). CDR3 DNA: TGTGCCAGTATGAAGAGACAGGGGGAAAACTATGGCTACACCTTC. It codes for CASMKRQGENYGYTF.